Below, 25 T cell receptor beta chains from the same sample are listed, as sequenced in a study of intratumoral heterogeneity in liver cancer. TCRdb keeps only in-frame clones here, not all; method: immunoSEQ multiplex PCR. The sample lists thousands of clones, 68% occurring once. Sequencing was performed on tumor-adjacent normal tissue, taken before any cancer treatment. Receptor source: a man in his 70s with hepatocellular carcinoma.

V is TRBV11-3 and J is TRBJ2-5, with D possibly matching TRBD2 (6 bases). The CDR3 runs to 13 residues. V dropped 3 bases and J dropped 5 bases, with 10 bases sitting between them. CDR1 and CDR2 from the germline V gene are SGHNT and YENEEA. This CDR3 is CASSFGLMETQYF. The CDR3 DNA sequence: TGTGCCAGCAGCTTCGGACTAATGGAGACCCAGTACTTC.

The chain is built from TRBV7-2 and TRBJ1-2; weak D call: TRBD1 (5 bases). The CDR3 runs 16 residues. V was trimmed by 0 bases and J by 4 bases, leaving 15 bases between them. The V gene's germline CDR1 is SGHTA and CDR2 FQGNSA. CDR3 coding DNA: TGTGCCAGCAGCTTAGCGGGCCAGGGAGGCCCCTATGGCTACACCTTC. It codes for CASSLAGQGGPYGYTF.

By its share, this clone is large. The CDR3 nucleotides read TGTGCCAGCAGTGAAAGGCTCCAATTCCAGTACTTC. This sequence encodes CASSERLQFQYF. The gene calls are TRBV6-1 and TRBJ2-5; D gene ambiguous. The V end was cut by 2 bases, the J end by 10 bases, with 11 bases between. This CDR3 has 12 residues. CDR1 MNHNS and CDR2 SASEGT come from the germline V gene.

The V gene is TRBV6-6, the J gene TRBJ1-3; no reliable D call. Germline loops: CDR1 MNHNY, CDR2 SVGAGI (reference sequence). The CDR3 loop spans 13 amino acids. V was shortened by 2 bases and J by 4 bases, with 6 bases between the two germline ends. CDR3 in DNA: TGTGCCAGCAGTTACGGGCAGGGAAACACCATATATTTT. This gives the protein CASSYGQGNTIYF.

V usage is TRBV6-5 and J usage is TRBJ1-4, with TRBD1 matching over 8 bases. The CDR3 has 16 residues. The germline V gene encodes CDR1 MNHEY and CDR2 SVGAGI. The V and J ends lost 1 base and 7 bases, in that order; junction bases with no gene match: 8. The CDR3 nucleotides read TGTGCCAGCAGTTACTGGGTTGGGACAGGCGTTGAAAAACTGTTTTTT. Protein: CASSYWVGTGVEKLFF.

This chain's CDR3 is CASSFNNWGEQFF. For the CDR3, the DNA is TGTGCCAGCAGCTTTAATAACTGGGGTGAGCAGTTCTTC. V and J are TRBV5-4 and TRBJ2-1; the D is unclear. The CDR3 consists of 13 residues. Germline V gives CDR1 SGHNT, CDR2 YYREEE (reference sequence). V lost 2 bases to trimming and J lost 9 bases, with 12 bases between them.

CDR3 protein: CASSSTQGGTLSGANVLTF. The CDR3 region has the DNA TGTGCCAGCAGCTCGACTCAGGGTGGGACCCTCTCTGGGGCCAACGTCCTGACTTTC. The gene calls are TRBV7-9 and TRBJ2-6; the D call may be TRBD1 or TRBD2 (5 bases each). The CDR3 covers 19 residues. The V end lost 4 bases, the J end lost 0 bases, and 19 bases lay between the germline ends. Looked up from germline, CDR1 is SEHNR and CDR2 is FQNEAQ (reference sequence).

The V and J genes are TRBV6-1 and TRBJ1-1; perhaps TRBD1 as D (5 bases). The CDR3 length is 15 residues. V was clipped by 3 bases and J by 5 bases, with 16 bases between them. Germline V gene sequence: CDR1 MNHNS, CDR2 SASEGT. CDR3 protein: CASSDSTGWGTEAFF. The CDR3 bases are TGTGCCAGCAGTGACAGTACAGGCTGGGGGACTGAAGCTTTCTTT.

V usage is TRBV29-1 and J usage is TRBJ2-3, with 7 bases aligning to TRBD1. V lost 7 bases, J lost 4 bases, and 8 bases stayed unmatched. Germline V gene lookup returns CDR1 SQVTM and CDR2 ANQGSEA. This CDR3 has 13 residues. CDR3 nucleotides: TGCAGCGCTGGACAGGACGGGCCAGATACGCAGTATTTT. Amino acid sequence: CSAGQDGPDTQYF.

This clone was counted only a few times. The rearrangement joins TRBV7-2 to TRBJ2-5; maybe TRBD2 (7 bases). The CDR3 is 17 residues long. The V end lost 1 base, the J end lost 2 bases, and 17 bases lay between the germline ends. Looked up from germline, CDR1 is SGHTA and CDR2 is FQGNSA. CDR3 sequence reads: CASSLGRGAGEQETQYF. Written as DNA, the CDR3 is TGTGCCAGCAGCTTAGGACGGGGGGCCGGGGAACAAGAGACCCAGTACTTC.

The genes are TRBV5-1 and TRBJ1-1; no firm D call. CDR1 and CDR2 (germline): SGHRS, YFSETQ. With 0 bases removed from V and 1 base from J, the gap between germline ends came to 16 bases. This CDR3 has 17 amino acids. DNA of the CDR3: TGCGCCAGCAGCTTGGTTGGCCTTCGGGGAACGAACACTGAAGCTTTCTTT. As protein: CASSLVGLRGTNTEAFF.

CDR3 loop: CASSGFVGTEAFF. The DNA for the CDR3 is TGTGCCAGCAGTGGCTTTGTTGGCACTGAAGCTTTCTTT. This chain joins TRBV25-1 and TRBJ1-1, with no clear D. V lost 4 bases and J lost 4, with 10 bases in between. CDR1 MGHDK and CDR2 SYGVNS come from the germline V gene. The CDR3 covers 13 residues.

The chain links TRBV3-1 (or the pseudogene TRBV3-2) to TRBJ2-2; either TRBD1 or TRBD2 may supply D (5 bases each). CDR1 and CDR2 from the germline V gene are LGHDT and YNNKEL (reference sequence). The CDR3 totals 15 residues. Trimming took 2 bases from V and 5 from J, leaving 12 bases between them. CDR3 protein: CASSQFGAETGELFF. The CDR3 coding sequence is TGTGCCAGCAGCCAATTCGGGGCAGAAACCGGGGAGCTGTTTTTT.

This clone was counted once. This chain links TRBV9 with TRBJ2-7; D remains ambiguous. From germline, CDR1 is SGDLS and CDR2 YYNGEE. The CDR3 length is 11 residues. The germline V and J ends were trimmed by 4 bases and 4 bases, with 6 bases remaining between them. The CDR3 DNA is TGTGCCAGCAGCCCAAGTTACGAGCAGTACGTC. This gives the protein CASSPSYEQYV.

CDR3 sequence (DNA): TGTGCCAGCAGTCACCGACTTGGTGCACAAGAGACCCAGTACTTC. Its translation is CASSHRLGAQETQYF. The chain employs TRBV28 and TRBJ2-5; D gene uncertain. Trimming stripped 5 bases from V and 2 bases from J, with 15 bases between. This CDR3 is built from 15 residues. Per germline, CDR1 MDHEN and CDR2 SYDVKM.

The chain's CDR3 is CASSSTGIYGYTF. DNA for the CDR3: TGTGCCAGCAGTTCCACAGGGATCTATGGCTACACCTTC. The V call is TRBV27, the J call TRBJ1-2, with a possible D match to TRBD1 (6 bases). Germline CDR1 and CDR2: MNHEY and SMNVEV (reference sequence). The CDR3 is 13 amino acids. Trimming removed 4 bases at V and 4 bases at J, with 10 bases between.

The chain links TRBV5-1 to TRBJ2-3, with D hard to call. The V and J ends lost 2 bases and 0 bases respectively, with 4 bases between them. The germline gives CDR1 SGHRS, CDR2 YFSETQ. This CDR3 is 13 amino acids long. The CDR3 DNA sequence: TGCGCCAGCAGCTTATCAAGCACAGATACGCAGTATTTT. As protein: CASSLSSTDTQYF. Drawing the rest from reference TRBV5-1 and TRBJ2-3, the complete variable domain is KAGVTQTPRYLIKTRGQQVTLSCSPISGHRSVSWYQQTPGQGLQFLFEYFSETQRNKGNFPGRFSGRQFSNSRSEMNVSTLELGDSALYLCASSLSSTDTQYFGPGTRLTVL.

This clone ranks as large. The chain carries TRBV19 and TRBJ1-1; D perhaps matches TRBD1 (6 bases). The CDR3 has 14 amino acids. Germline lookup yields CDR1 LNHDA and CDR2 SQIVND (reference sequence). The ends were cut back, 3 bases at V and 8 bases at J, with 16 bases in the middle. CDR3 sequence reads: CASSMFRAGQEAFF. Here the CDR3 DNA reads TGTGCCAGTAGTATGTTTCGGGCTGGACAGGAAGCTTTCTTT.

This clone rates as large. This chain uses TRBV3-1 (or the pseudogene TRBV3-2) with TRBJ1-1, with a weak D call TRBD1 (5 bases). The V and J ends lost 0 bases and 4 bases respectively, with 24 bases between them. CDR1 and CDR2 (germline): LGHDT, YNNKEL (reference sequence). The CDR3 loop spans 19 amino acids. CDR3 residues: CASSQESRRGEGGFTEAFF. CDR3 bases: TGTGCCAGCAGCCAAGAGTCGCGCCGGGGCGAAGGTGGATTCACTGAAGCTTTCTTT.

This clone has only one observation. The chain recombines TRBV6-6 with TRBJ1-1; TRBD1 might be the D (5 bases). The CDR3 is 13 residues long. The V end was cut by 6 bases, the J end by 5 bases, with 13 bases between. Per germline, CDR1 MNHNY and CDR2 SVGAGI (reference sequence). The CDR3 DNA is TGTGCCAGCAGGGGGGGAGGGACGACTGAAGCTTTCTTT. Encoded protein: CASRGGGTTEAFF.

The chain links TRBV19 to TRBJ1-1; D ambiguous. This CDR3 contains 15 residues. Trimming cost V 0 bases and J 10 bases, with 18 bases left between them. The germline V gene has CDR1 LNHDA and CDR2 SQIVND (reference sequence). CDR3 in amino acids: CASSIDLGSSRGAFF. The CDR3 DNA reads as TGTGCCAGTAGTATAGATCTTGGGTCGTCTAGAGGAGCTTTCTTT.

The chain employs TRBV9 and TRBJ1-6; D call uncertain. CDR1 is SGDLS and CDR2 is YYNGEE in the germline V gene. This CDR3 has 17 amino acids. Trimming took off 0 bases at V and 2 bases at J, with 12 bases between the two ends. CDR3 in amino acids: CASSVEVDNPYNSPLHF. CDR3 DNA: TGTGCCAGCAGCGTAGAAGTAGACAACCCCTATAATTCACCCCTCCACTTT.

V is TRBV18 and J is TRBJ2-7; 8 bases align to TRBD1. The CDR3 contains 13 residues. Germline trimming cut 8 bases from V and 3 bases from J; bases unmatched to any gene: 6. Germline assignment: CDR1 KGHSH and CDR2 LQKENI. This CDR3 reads CASTRQGRYEQYF. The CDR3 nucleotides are TGTGCCAGCACCAGACAGGGGCGCTACGAGCAGTACTTC.

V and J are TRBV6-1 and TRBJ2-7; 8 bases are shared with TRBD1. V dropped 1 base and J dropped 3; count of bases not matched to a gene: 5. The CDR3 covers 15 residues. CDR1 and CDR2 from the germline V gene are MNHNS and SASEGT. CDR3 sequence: CASSEVPGGLYEQYV. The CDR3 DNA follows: TGTGCCAGCAGTGAAGTCCCAGGGGGCCTCTACGAGCAGTACGTC.

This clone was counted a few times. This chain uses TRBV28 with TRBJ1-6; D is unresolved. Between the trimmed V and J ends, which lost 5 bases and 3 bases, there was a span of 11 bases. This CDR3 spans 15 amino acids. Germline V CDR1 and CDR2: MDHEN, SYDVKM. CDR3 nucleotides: TGTGCCAGCAGTGGTTTACAGCTCTATAATTCACCCCTCCACTTT. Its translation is CASSGLQLYNSPLHF.